This T cell receptor (beta chain) was sequenced in a study of T cell responses to AZD1222 COVID-19 vaccine. This table comes from immunoSEQ multiplex PCR, and its TCRdb copy is limited to in-frame clones, with some not included. The sample includes 95,000 to 150,000 clones, about 90% of them seen just once. The CDR3 is 13 residues long. V was clipped by 3 bases and J by 0 bases, with 3 bases between them. Germline loops: CDR1 SGHTA, CDR2 FQGNSA. The chain uses TRBV7-2 and TRBJ1-5; D is ambiguous. The TCR was taken from an adult in good health. Here the sequenced sample was peripheral blood, taken on day 0 of AZD1222 vaccination. This chain's CDR3 is CASSFSSNQPQHF. The CDR3 DNA is TGTGCCAGCAGCTTTAGTAGCAATCAGCCCCAGCATTTT.